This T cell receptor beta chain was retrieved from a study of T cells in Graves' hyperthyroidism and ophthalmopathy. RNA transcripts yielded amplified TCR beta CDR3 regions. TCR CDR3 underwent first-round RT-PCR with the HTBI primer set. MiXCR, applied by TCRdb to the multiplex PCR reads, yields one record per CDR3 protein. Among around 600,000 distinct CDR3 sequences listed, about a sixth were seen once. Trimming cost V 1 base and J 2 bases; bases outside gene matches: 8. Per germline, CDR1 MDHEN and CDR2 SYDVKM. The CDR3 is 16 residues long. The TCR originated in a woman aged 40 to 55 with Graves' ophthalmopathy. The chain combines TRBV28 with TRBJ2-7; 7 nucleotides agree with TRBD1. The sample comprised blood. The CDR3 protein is CASSLYEQGPTYEQYF. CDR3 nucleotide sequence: TGTGCCAGCAGTTTATACGAACAGGGGCCAACCTACGAGCAGTACTTC.